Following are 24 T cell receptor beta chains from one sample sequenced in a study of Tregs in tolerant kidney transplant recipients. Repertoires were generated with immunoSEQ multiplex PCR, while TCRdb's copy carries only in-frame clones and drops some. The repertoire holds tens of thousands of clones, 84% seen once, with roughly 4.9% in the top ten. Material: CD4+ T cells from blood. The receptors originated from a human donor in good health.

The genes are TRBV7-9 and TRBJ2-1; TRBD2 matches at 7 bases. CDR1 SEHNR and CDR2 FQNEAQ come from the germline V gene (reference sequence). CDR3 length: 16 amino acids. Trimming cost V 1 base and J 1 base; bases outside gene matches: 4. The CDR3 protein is CASSLVRGGSYNEQFF. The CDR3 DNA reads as TGTGCCAGCAGCTTAGTTCGCGGGGGATCCTACAATGAGCAGTTCTTC.

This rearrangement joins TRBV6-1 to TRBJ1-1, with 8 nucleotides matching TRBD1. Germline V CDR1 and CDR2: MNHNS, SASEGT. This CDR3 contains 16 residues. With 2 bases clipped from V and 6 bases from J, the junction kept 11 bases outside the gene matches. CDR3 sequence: CASSEKDRVGWPEAFF. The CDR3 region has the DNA TGTGCCAGCAGTGAAAAGGACAGGGTAGGTTGGCCTGAAGCTTTCTTT.

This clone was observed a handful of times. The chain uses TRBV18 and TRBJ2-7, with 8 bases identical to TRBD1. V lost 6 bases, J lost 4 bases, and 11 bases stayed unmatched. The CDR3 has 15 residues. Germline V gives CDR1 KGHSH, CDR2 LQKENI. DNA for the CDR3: TGTGCCAGCTCCCTCGCCCAGGGGGCTATATACGAGCAGTACTTC. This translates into CASSLAQGAIYEQYF.

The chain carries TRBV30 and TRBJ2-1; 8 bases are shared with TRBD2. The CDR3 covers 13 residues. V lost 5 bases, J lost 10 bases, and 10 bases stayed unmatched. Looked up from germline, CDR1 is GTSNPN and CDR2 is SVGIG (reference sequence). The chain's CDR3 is CAWAEREGDEQFF. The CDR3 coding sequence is TGTGCCTGGGCGGAACGGGAGGGGGACGAGCAGTTCTTC. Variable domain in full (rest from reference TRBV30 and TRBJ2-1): SQTIHQWPATLVQPVGSPLSLECTVEGTSNPNLYWYRQAAGRGLQLLFYSVGIGQISSEVPQNLSASRPQDRQFILSSKKLLLSDSGFYLCAWAEREGDEQFFGPGTRLTVL.

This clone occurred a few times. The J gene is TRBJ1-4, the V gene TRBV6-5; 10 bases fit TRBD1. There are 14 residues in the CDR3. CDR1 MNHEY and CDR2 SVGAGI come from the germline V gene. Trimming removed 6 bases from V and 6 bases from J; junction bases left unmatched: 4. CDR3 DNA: TGTGCCAGCAGGGGGACAGGGGATCATGAAAAACTGTTTTTT. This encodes CASRGTGDHEKLFF.

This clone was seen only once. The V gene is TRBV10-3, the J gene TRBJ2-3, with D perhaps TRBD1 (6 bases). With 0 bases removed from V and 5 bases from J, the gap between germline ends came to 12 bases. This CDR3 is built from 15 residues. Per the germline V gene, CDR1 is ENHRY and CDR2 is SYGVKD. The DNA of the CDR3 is TGTGCCATCAGTGAGTCGGGACACCAAGGAGATACGCAGTATTTT. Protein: CAISESGHQGDTQYF.

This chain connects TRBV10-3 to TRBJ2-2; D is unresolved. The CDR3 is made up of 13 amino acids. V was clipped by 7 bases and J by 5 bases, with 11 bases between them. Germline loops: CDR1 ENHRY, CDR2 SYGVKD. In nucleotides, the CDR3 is TGTGCCATCATGGGATTGCAAACCGGGGAGCTGTTTTTT. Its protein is CAIMGLQTGELFF.

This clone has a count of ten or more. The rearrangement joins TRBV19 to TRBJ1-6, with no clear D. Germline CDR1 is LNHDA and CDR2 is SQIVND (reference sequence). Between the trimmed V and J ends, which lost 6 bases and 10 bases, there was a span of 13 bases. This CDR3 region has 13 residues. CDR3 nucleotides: TGTGCCAGTAGCTCCGGGGAAGAATCACCCCTCCACTTT. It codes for CASSSGEESPLHF.

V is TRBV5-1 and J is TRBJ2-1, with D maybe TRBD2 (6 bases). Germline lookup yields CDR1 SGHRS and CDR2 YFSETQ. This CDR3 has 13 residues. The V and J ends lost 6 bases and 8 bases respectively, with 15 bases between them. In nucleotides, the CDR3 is TGCGCCAGCAACCAACAGTGGGGGGATGAGCAGTTCTTC. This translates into CASNQQWGDEQFF. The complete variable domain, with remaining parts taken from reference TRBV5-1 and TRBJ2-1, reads KAGVTQTPRYLIKTRGQQVTLSCSPISGHRSVSWYQQTPGQGLQFLFEYFSETQRNKGNFPGRFSGRQFSNSRSEMNVSTLELGDSALYLCASNQQWGDEQFFGPGTRLTVL.

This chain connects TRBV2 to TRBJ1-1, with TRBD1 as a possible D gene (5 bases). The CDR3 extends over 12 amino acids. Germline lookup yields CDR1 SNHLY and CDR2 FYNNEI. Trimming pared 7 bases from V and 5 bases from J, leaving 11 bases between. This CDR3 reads CASTVGETEAFF. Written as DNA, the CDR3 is TGTGCCAGCACCGTAGGGGAGACTGAAGCTTTCTTT.

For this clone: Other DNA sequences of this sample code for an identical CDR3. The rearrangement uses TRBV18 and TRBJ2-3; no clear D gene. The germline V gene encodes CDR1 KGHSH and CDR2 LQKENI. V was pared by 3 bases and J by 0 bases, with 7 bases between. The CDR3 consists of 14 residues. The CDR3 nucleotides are TGTGCCAGCTCACCGTCCGCTAGCACAGATACGCAGTATTTT. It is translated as CASSPSASTDTQYF.

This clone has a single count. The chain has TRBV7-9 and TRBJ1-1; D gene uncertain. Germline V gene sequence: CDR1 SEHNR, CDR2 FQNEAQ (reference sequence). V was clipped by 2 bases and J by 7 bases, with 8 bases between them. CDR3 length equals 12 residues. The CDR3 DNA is TGTGCCAGCAGCTTATTGGTAGGTGAAGCTTTCTTT. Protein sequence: CASSLLVGEAFF.

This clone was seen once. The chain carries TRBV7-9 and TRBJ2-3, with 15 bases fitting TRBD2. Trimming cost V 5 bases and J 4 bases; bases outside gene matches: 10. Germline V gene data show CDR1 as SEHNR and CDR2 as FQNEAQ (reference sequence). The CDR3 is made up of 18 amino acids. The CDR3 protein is CASSERGTSGRSPDTQYF. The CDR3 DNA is TGTGCCAGCAGCGAACGTGGGACTAGCGGGAGGTCTCCAGATACGCAGTATTTT.

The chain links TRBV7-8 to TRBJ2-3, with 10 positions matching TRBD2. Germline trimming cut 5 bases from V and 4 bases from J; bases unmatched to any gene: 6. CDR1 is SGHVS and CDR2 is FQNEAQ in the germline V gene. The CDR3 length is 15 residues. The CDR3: CASSPLAGVPDTQYF. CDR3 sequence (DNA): TGTGCCAGCAGCCCTCTAGCGGGAGTCCCAGATACGCAGTATTTT.

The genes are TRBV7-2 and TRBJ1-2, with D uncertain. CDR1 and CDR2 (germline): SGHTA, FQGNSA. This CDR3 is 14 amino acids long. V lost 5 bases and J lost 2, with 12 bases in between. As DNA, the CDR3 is TGTGCCAGCAGCGCCAGTATAGGCAACTATGGCTACACCTTC. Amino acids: CASSASIGNYGYTF.

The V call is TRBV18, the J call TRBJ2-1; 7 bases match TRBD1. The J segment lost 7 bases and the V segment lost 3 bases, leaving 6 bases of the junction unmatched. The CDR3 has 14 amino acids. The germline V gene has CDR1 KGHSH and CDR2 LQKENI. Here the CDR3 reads CASSPLGTDNEQFF. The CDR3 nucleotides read TGTGCCAGCTCACCTCTCGGGACAGATAATGAGCAGTTCTTC.

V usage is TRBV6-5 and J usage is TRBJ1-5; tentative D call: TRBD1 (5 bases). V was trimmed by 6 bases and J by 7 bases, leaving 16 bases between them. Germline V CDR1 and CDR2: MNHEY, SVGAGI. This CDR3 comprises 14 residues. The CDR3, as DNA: TGTGCCAGCAGGTCTGGGGGACGTCTACAGCCCCAGCATTTT. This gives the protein CASRSGGRLQPQHF.

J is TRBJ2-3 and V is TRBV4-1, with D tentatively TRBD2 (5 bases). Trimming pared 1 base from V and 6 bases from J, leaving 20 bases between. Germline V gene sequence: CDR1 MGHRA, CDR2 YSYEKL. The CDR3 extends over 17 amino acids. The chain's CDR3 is CASSQGPLEAIGDTQYF. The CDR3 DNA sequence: TGCGCCAGCAGCCAAGGCCCACTAGAGGCCATTGGGGATACGCAGTATTTT.

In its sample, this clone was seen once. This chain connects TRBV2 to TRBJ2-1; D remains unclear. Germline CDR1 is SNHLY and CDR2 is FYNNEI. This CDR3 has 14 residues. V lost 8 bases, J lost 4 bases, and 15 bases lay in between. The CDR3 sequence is CASAFQASYNEQFF. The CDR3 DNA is TGTGCCAGCGCCTTCCAGGCTTCATACAATGAGCAGTTCTTC.

The CDR3 DNA is TGTGCCAGCAGCTTTGACAGGGGCCCAAAGGGCTACACCTTC. Translating it yields CASSFDRGPKGYTF. The chain uses TRBV6-5 and TRBJ1-2; 8 positions agree with TRBD1. Germline lookup yields CDR1 MNHEY and CDR2 SVGAGI. The CDR3 is 14 residues long. Trimming removed 6 bases from V and 8 bases from J; junction bases left unmatched: 11.

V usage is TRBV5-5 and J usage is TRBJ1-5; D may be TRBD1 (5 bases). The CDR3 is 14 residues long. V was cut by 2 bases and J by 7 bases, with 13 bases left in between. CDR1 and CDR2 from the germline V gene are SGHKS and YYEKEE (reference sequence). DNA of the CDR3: TGTGCCAGCAGCTTAGTAGGGGAGGGCCAGCCCCAGCATTTT. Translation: CASSLVGEGQPQHF.

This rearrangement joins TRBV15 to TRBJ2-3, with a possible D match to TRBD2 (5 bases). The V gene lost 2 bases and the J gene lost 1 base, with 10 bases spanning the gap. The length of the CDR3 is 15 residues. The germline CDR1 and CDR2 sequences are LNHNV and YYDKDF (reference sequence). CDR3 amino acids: CATSRSGLGTDTQYF. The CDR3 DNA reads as TGTGCCACCAGCAGATCCGGACTGGGCACAGATACGCAGTATTTT.

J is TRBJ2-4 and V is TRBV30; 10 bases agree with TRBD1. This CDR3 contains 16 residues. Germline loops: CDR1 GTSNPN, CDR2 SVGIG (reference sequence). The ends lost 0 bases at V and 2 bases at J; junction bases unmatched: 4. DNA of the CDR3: TGTGCCTGGAGTGTAGGGGACAGGGGAACCAAAAACATTCAGTACTTC. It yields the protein CAWSVGDRGTKNIQYF. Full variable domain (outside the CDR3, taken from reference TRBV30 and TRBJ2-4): SQTIHQWPATLVQPVGSPLSLECTVEGTSNPNLYWYRQAAGRGLQLLFYSVGIGQISSEVPQNLSASRPQDRQFILSSKKLLLSDSGFYLCAWSVGDRGTKNIQYFGAGTRLSVL.

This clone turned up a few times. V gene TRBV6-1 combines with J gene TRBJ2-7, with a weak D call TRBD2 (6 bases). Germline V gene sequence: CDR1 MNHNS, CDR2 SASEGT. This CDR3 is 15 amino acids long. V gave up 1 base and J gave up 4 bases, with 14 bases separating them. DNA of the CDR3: TGTGCCAGCAGTGAAGGGGACTTTATAGAGTACGAGCAGTACTTC. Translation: CASSEGDFIEYEQYF.